The 21 T cell receptor beta chains in this list originate from one sample, sequenced in a study of read filtering for tumor transcriptome and immune sequencing. This library used roughly 400 ng RNA and molecular barcoded adaptors spanning alpha/delta and beta/gamma chains. Each CDR3 protein gets one entry after TCRdb re-called the reads with MiXCR. This table has about 39,000 distinct CDR3 sequences, around 15% appearing once. Sequencing used a population of CD138-negative cells sorted from bone marrow. These TCRs come from a donor at least 40 years old with multiple myeloma.

Points on this clonotype: This could be a read error, since a much larger clone is one nucleotide away. The chain recombines TRBV29-1 with TRBJ2-7; a possible D gene is TRBD2 (7 bases). Germline V lookup: CDR1 SQVTM, CDR2 ANQGSEA. This CDR3 is built from 15 residues. DNA for the CDR3: TGCAGCGTTGGAGGAGTTAGGCGGGGGCGCGACGAGCTGTACTTC. Translating gives CSVGGVRRGRDELYF.

This sequence joins TRBV5-4 and TRBJ2-5, with 7 bases fitting TRBD1. This CDR3 has 14 residues. Germline V gives CDR1 SGHNT, CDR2 YYREEE (reference sequence). The ends lost 1 base at V and 2 bases at J; junction bases unmatched: 2. As DNA, the CDR3 is TGTGCCAGCAGCTTGATGGGACAGCAAGAGACCCAGTACTTC. This sequence encodes CASSLMGQQETQYF. The whole variable domain, remainder taken from reference TRBV5-4 and TRBJ2-5, is ETGVTQSPTHLIKTRGQQVTLRCSSQSGHNTVSWYQQALGQGPQFIFQYYREEENGRGNFPPRFSGLQFPNYSSELNVNALELDDSALYLCASSLMGQQETQYFGPGTRLLVL.

This clonotype is large within its sample. The rearrangement links TRBV20-1 to TRBJ2-7, with TRBD2 matching 14 bases. This CDR3 has 16 residues. The V segment lost 5 bases and the J segment 4 bases; nucleotides outside the gene matches: 10. Per the germline V gene, CDR1 is DFQATT and CDR2 is SNEGSKA (reference sequence). The CDR3 sequence: CSASRTSGGNPYEQYF. The CDR3, as DNA: TGCAGTGCTTCCCGGACTAGCGGGGGGAATCCGTACGAGCAGTACTTC.

This clonotype occurred many times. The chain is built from TRBV9 and TRBJ2-1, with D tentatively TRBD2 (6 bases). The CDR3 has 16 amino acids. V gave up 4 bases and J gave up 0 bases, with 14 bases separating them. CDR1 is SGDLS and CDR2 is YYNGEE in the germline V gene. CDR3 sequence (DNA): TGTGCCAGCAGCTTGGGGGGTAGCGGCTCCTACAATGAGCAGTTCTTC. Translation: CASSLGGSGSYNEQFF.

In its sample, this clonotype was seen many times. This sequence joins TRBV2 and TRBJ1-5; 8 nucleotides agree with TRBD1. This CDR3 is 17 amino acids long. Germline-derived CDR1 and CDR2 are SNHLY and FYNNEI. V trimming: 4 bases; J trimming: 2 bases; junction bases outside the gene matches: 10. The CDR3 is CASSADRANGGNQPQHF. The CDR3 bases are TGTGCCAGCAGTGCGGACAGGGCTAACGGAGGCAATCAGCCCCAGCATTTT.

The rearrangement joins TRBV7-9 to TRBJ2-5; 7 bases map to TRBD2. The length of the CDR3 is 14 residues. Germline CDR1 and CDR2: SEHNR and FQNEAQ (reference sequence). Trimming removed 1 base from V and 4 bases from J; junction bases left unmatched: 3. As DNA, the CDR3 is TGTGCCAGCAGCTTAGGTGCGGGAGCAGAGACCCAGTACTTC. It yields the protein CASSLGAGAETQYF.

This clonotype was seen more than once but under ten times. The chain is built from TRBV14 and TRBJ1-2, with 9 positions matching TRBD1. The junction had 7 bases not matched to a gene; V was cut back by 4 bases and J by 1 base. CDR3 size: 16 residues. The germline CDR1 and CDR2 sequences are SGHDN and FVKESK. CDR3 residues: CASSPPGTGFNYGYTF. The CDR3 bases are TGTGCCAGCAGCCCCCCCGGGACAGGGTTTAACTATGGCTACACCTTC.

This clonotype appeared many times. The chain employs TRBV20-1 and TRBJ1-1; D is undetermined. The CDR3 length is 13 residues. Germline CDR1 DFQATT, CDR2 SNEGSKA (reference sequence). Trimming took off 4 bases at V and 2 bases at J, with 11 bases between the two ends. The DNA for the CDR3 is TGCAGTGCTACAGTATTCGGAAACACTGAAGCTTTCTTT. This sequence encodes CSATVFGNTEAFF.

This clonotype was picked up a small number of times. The chain carries TRBV5-1 and TRBJ1-2; TRBD1 might be the D (5 bases). CDR3 length: 17 residues. Germline V gene sequence: CDR1 SGHRS, CDR2 YFSETQ. V was shortened by 0 bases and J by 5 bases, with 20 bases between the two germline ends. CDR3 nucleotides: TGCGCCAGCAGCTTGGCCCTGGACACCGCGCTAAATTATGGCTACACCTTC. Its translation is CASSLALDTALNYGYTF.

On this clonotype: An end of the junction does not agree with germline; a read error may underlie this. The chain is built from TRBV20-1 and TRBJ2-3; 7 bases match TRBD2. CDR3 size: 15 residues. Germline assignment: CDR1 DFQATT and CDR2 SNEGSKA (reference sequence). The CDR3 sequence: CSARERRGYIDTLYF. The DNA of the CDR3 is TGCAGTGCTAGAGAACGGCGGGGGTACATAGATACGCTGTATTTT.

This clonotype is deemed medium-sized. This chain joins TRBV29-1 and TRBJ2-1, with 11 nucleotides matching TRBD2. There are 16 residues in the CDR3. Looked up from germline, CDR1 is SQVTM and CDR2 is ANQGSEA. With 2 bases clipped from V and 6 bases from J, the junction kept 9 bases outside the gene matches. The CDR3, as DNA: TGCAGCGTTGAAAGTCAGACTAGCGGGAATCTCAATGAGCAGTTCTTC. As protein: CSVESQTSGNLNEQFF.

The CDR3 loop reads CASSVGFGDSNQPQHF. The CDR3, as DNA: TGTGCCAGCAGCGTAGGGTTCGGGGACAGCAATCAGCCCCAGCATTTT. This rearrangement joins TRBV9 to TRBJ1-5; a weak D match, TRBD1 (5 bases). The V gene's germline CDR1 is SGDLS and CDR2 YYNGEE. Trimming pared 0 bases from V and 1 base from J, leaving 11 bases between. This CDR3 is 16 amino acids long.

As to this clonotype: A far larger clone is only one base removed, so a read error is likely. The chain joins TRBV6-2 or TRBV6-3 to TRBJ2-7; a weak D match, TRBD1 (6 bases). The CDR3 runs to 15 residues. With 7 bases removed from V and 5 bases from J, the gap between germline ends came to 21 bases. Germline V lookup: CDR1 MNHEY, CDR2 SVGEGT. CDR3 in amino acids: CASTLSRTAAHEQYF. In nucleotides, the CDR3 is TGTGCCAGCACTCTCTCGAGGACAGCCGCCCACGAGCAGTACTTC.

The sample holds many counts of this clonotype. The chain employs TRBV5-1 and TRBJ2-3; D unresolved. This CDR3 contains 15 residues. CDR1 and CDR2 (germline): SGHRS, YFSETQ. Trimming shortened V by 5 bases and J by 11 bases, and 24 bases separated the two germline ends. The CDR3 DNA reads TGCGCCAGCAGACCCGACCCCCAACTCGTTTTGGGGCAGTATTTT. It encodes CASRPDPQLVLGQYF.

This clonotype came up many times. The chain has TRBV20-1 and TRBJ1-2, with TRBD1 matching 10 bases. The germline gives CDR1 DFQATT, CDR2 SNEGSKA (reference sequence). Trimming took 5 bases from V and 7 from J; bases not matched to a gene: 10. CDR3 length: 14 amino acids. CDR3 sequence (DNA): TGCAGTGCTTACCCCACCGACAGGGGGCTTGGCTACACCTTC. It translates to CSAYPTDRGLGYTF.

This clonotype is medium-sized (0.01 to 0.1%) within its sample. The genes are TRBV25-1 and TRBJ2-7; unclear D gene. The germline V and J ends were trimmed by 4 bases and 3 bases, with 10 bases remaining between them. CDR1 and CDR2 (germline): MGHDK, SYGVNS. CDR3 length: 13 residues. CDR3 coding DNA: TGTGCCAGCAGTGGATTTCACATCTACGAGCAGTACTTC. Protein product: CASSGFHIYEQYF.

This clonotype showed up many times. The chain joins TRBV5-1 to TRBJ2-1; tentatively, D is TRBD1 or TRBD2 (5 bases each). V lost 0 bases and J 15 bases, leaving 16 bases between the germline ends. Germline V CDR1 and CDR2: SGHRS, YFSETQ. The CDR3 length is 13 residues. CDR3 sequence reads: CASSLAGSSVWFF. CDR3 sequence (DNA): TGCGCCAGCAGCTTGGCAGGGAGTAGTGTTTGGTTCTTC.

This clonotype was seen many times. The gene calls are TRBV5-1 and TRBJ2-5; D is possibly TRBD2 (7 bases). This CDR3 comprises 16 residues. CDR1 and CDR2 (germline): SGHRS, YFSETQ. Trimming stripped 9 bases from V and 3 bases from J, with 24 bases between. The CDR3 bases are TGCGCCACCTCCCTCGAGCTCGCGGGGGCGAAAGAGACCCAGTACTTC. This encodes CATSLELAGAKETQYF.

J is TRBJ2-2 and V is TRBV6-1; D uncertain. The CDR3 has 16 amino acids. Deletions cut 7 bases from V and 4 bases from J, with 19 bases between. CDR1 and CDR2 from the germline V gene are MNHNS and SASEGT. Here the CDR3 reads CASTESIGQATGELFF. Written as DNA, the CDR3 is TGTGCCAGCACCGAATCAATCGGGCAAGCCACCGGGGAGCTGTTTTTT.

This clonotype has a count of ten or more. The chain joins TRBV7-9 to TRBJ2-2, with D hard to call. Trimming took 2 bases from V and 0 from J, leaving 7 bases between them. CDR1 and CDR2 (germline): SEHNR, FQNEAQ (reference sequence). The CDR3 consists of 15 residues. The CDR3 reads CASSLRSANTGELFF. The CDR3 DNA reads as TGTGCCAGCAGCTTAAGATCCGCGAACACCGGGGAGCTGTTTTTT.

This clonotype was observed many times. This chain links TRBV28 with TRBJ1-5; D gene uncertain. V shed 3 bases and J shed 5 bases, with 20 bases lying between them. CDR3 length: 17 residues. Germline V gene lookup returns CDR1 MDHEN and CDR2 SYDVKM. The CDR3 DNA sequence: TGTGCCAGCAGTTTTGAGGCCACCGCCAGGCCCCATCAGCCCCAGCATTTT. Residues: CASSFEATARPHQPQHF.